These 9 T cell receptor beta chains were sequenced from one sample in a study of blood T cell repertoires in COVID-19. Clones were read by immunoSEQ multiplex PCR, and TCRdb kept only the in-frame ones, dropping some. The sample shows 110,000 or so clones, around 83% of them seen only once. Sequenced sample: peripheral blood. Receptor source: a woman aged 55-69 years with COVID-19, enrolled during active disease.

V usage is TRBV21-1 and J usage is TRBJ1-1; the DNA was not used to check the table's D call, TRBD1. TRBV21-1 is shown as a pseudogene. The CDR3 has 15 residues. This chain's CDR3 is CASRQGDPRYTEAFF. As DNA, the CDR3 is TGTGCCAGCAGACAGGGAGACCCTAGGTACACTGAAGCTTTCTTT.

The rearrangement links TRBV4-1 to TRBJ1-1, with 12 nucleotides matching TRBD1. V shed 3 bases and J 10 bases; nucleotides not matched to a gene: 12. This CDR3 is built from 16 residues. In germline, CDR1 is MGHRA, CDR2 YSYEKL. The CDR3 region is CASSHGTGGVSLGAFF. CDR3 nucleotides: TGCGCCAGCAGCCATGGGACAGGGGGCGTCTCCCTCGGAGCTTTCTTT.

CDR3 loop: CASSKELAYEQYF. The CDR3 bases are TGTGCCAGCAGCAAAGAGCTGGCCTACGAGCAGTACTTC. This chain links TRBV21-1 with TRBJ2-7; the D segment call TRBD2 is taken from the table without a DNA check. TRBV21-1 is designated a pseudogene. There are 13 residues in the CDR3.

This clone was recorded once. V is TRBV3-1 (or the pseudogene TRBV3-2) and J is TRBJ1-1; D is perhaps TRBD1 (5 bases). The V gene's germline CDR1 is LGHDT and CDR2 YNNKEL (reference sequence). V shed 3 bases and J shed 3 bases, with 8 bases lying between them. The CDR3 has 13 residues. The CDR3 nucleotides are TGTGCCAGCAGCCAGCGGGGCGACACTGAAGCTTTCTTT. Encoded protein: CASSQRGDTEAFF.

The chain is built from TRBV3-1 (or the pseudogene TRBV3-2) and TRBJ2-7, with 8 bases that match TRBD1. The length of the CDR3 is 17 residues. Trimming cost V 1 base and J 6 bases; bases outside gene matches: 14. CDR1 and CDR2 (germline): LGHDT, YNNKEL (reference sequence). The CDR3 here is CASSQALGTGEFLEQYF. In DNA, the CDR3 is TGTGCCAGCAGCCAAGCTCTGGGGACAGGAGAATTTCTCGAGCAGTACTTC.

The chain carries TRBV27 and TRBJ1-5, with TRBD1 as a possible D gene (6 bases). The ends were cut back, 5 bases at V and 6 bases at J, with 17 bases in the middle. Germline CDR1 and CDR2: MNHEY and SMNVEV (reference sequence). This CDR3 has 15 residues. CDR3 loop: CASSPSGGGSQPQHF. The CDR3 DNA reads TGTGCCAGCAGTCCCTCCGGGGGCGGGAGTCAGCCCCAGCATTTT.

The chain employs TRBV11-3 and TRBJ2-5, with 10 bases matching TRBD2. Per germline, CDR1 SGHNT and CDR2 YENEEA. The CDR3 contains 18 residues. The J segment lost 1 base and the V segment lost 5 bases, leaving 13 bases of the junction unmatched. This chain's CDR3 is CASSHSFPSGGSQETQYF. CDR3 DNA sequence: TGTGCCAGCAGCCACAGCTTTCCTAGCGGGGGATCCCAAGAGACCCAGTACTTC.

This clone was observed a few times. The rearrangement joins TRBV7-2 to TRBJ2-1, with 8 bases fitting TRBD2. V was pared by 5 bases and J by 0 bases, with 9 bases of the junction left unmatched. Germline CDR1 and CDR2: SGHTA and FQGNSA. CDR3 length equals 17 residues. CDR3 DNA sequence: TGTGCCAGCAGCATAAGACTAGCGCGGAGCTCCTACAATGAGCAGTTCTTC. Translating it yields CASSIRLARSSYNEQFF.

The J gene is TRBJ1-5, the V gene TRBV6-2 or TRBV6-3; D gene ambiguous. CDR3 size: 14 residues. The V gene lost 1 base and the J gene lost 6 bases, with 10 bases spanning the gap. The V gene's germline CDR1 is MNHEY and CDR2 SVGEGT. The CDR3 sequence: CASSYFGRFQPQHF. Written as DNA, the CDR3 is TGTGCCAGCAGTTACTTTGGGCGATTTCAGCCCCAGCATTTT.